This T cell receptor beta chain was documented in a study of T cells after yellow fever vaccination. Study observations and caveats: Post-booster repertoires again held most primary-vaccination clones (96% CD4, about 90% CD8). A small share of clonotypes appeared in both CD4 and CD8 compartments.

The length of the CDR3 is 12 residues. Per the germline V gene, CDR1 is SNHLY and CDR2 is FYNNEI. Trimming stripped 6 bases from V and 8 bases from J, with 11 bases between. Synthesis of TCR cDNA relied on 5'RACE template switching, which attached a universal primer site and UMIs. TCRdb re-called the 5' RACE reads with MiXCR, one entry per CDR3 protein. The sample gives 320,000 or so distinct CDR3 sequences, roughly 8.3% of which show up once; around 17% is in the top ten. This clonotype was seen a handful of times. Its cognate antigen is unknown. The specimen was PBMCs, collected around 45 days after the first yellow fever vaccination. The sequence was obtained from a man aged 18-30 years who received the YFV17D yellow fever vaccine. The chain employs TRBV2 and TRBJ2-1; D possibly corresponds to TRBD2 (5 bases). The CDR3 bases are TGTGCCAGCAGGGGAGCGGCCGATGAGCAGTTCTTC. It encodes CASRGAADEQFF.